One T cell receptor (beta chain) is described in this entry. What antigen it recognizes has not been identified. The sample holds no much larger clone one base away, and base qualities are not on file. The data were taken from a study of human T cells and chemical hapten exposure (dated by TCRdb to the early 2020s). Describing the broader study: For sensitization, 2% DPC in acetone was applied to a 2 cm by 2 cm area of upper inner arm skin. Throughout the roughly 26-week study period, patients were also given weekly therapeutic DPC doses on the scalp. Alopecia areata with under or over 50% scalp involvement, alopecia totalis and alopecia universalis were represented in the patient cohort, which was mostly female. Peripheral blood TCR repertoire changes were tracked in vivo in alopecia patients during primary and secondary sensitization to the hapten diphenylcyclopropenone (DPC). Libraries were pooled for sequencing, and per-sample TCR yields varied mainly because of small differences in library volumes within the pool. Patient blood was sampled pre-sensitization (week 0) and at 2, 6 and about 24 weeks after DPC sensitization. Both TCR alpha and TCR beta chains were sequenced from each blood RNA sample. Patch testing on the upper back used Finn chambers containing 0.01% DPC, with scoring done after 6 days according to International Contact Dermatitis Research Group standards. Blood for TCR sequencing was provided by twenty-nine alopecia patients at one to four time points (pre-sensitization, 2, 6 and 24 weeks).

The study at large found these results: After repeated subsampling, the strength of the expansion versus patch-test correlation and the threshold at which it became significant changed. Compared with pre-sensitization or healthy control sets, expanded TCRs formed significantly more large CDR3 similarity clusters, which is consistent with antigen-driven responses. The number of TCRs above 1 in 1000 frequency did not change with DPC sensitization; there was no evidence of global repertoire structure alterations. All patients had alopecia, a presumed autoimmune disease, so their immune response might differ from that of healthy individuals. Patch test score was positively correlated with the number of PT1 expanded TCRs, with significance at thresholds 8, 16 and 32 but not at 4.

The time point label on this specimen signifies: pre-sensitization, week 0. The treatment or condition tag for this specimen amounts to: therapeutic diphenylcyclopropenone sensitization with weekly scalp DPC. Unfractionated whole blood was collected in Tempus Blood RNA tubes, and total RNA was extracted from that blood. At each patch-test visit, blood was drawn before the patch test was applied. Patients were eligible if aged 18 to 70, diagnosed with alopecia and judged suitable for DPC therapy, and pregnant patients were excluded. Receptors were amplified or captured by RACE. Instrument used: NextSeq 500. During library preparation, unique molecular identifiers were attached to individual cDNA molecules so that TCRs could be counted in a quantitative, reproducible way. As for how the authors treated the data: Samples had a median of roughly 100,000 TCRs, with a range from about 23,224 to 750,000. The Decombinator software suite was used to annotate V, J and CDR3 in the TCR reads. Every sample was subsampled to the same number of TCRs (28,000) for the PS versus PT1 abundance plots. Expanded TCRs were defined as absent before sensitization and observed at least eight times at the 2-week time point. The public reads were reanalyzed by TCRdb: fastp trimming at Q25, MiXCR alignment, in-frame beta chains only. Rows are unified per CDR3 protein, each entry keeping the most common DNA and genes. None of the V and J calls come from the authors' own analysis; TCRdb made them. The sample records some 49,000 distinct CDR3 sequences, around a tenth of which are singletons. The ten largest clones take up approximately 9.5% of the sample.

Source: whole blood, taken in connection with sensitization to the hapten diphenylcyclopropenone (DPC). This receptor was identified in a woman in her twenties or thirties with alopecia areata. Some clones in this sample may be carry-over from other donors' samples.

In nucleotides, the sequence is TGTGCCAGCAGCCCCCGTAGCGAGGGGAATTCACCCCTCCACTTT. It encodes CASSPRSEGNSPLHF. The chain is encoded by TRBV3-1 joined to TRBJ1-6; the D gene is perhaps TRBD1, from 5 matching bases. The CDR3 covers 15 residues, taking in both the cysteine and the phenylalanine. Of the read, only the CDR3 DNA is kept; its 45 bases are in frame from base 1. The junction shows trimming of 4 bases on V and 7 bases on J, plus 14 bases between the germline ends. CDR1 and CDR2 (LGHDT, YNNKEL) derive from the germline V gene (reference sequence).